These 22 T cell receptor beta chains came from one sample sequenced in a study of T-cell memory formation after mild COVID-19. TCRdb ran MiXCR on the 5' RACE reads and lists one entry per CDR3 protein. The table shows roughly 120,000 distinct CDR3 sequences, with 15% to 20% occurring only once. The source material was PBMCs or a T cell subset sorted from them (not recorded which). The receptors were sampled from an adult woman who had mild COVID-19 (a few samples of this study predate the infection). Cell type and time point are not known.

The gene calls are TRBV5-1 and TRBJ1-1; TRBD1 might be the D (6 bases). V lost 5 bases and J lost 10, with 15 bases in between. CDR3 length: 12 amino acids. Germline V gene sequence: CDR1 SGHRS, CDR2 YFSETQ. CDR3 residues: CASSMGGARAFF. The CDR3 DNA reads as TGCGCCAGCAGTATGGGGGGGGCGCGAGCTTTCTTT.

The chain is built from TRBV6-5 and TRBJ2-3, with D unclear. From germline, CDR1 is MNHEY and CDR2 SVGAGI. The CDR3 length is 11 residues. Trimming took 7 bases from V and 6 from J, leaving 8 bases between them. The CDR3 bases are TGTGCCAGCACTCAAGGGGATACGCAGTATTTT. It specifies CASTQGDTQYF.

This clonotype showed up just a few times. The CDR3 loop reads CASRNGTGLSNQPQHF. The CDR3 DNA is TGTGCCAGCAGAAACGGGACAGGGCTGAGCAATCAGCCCCAGCATTTT. The chain uses TRBV12-3 or TRBV12-4 and TRBJ1-5, with 9 bases that match TRBD1. The ends lost 6 bases at V and 1 base at J; junction bases unmatched: 7. This CDR3 contains 16 residues.

V is TRBV20-1 and J is TRBJ2-1, with TRBD1 identical over 10 bases. J was trimmed by 7 bases and V by 2 bases; bases with no gene match: 14. Germline CDR1 reads DFQATT; CDR2 reads SNEGSKA (reference sequence). The CDR3 runs to 17 residues. CDR3 region: CSARIPPDRGQKNEQFF. The CDR3 region has the DNA TGCAGTGCTAGAATCCCCCCCGACAGGGGGCAGAAGAATGAGCAGTTCTTC.

This clonotype was counted a few times. V and J are TRBV20-1 and TRBJ2-7, with 9 bases aligning to TRBD2. Germline-derived CDR1 and CDR2 are DFQATT and SNEGSKA (reference sequence). The CDR3 covers 14 residues. Losses at the gene ends were 6 bases for V and 3 bases for J; bases not matched to a gene: 9. The DNA of the CDR3 is TGCAGTGCCACCAGGACTAGCGCCTACTACGAGCAGTACTTC. Its protein is CSATRTSAYYEQYF.

This clonotype was seen more than once but under ten times. The V gene is TRBV5-1, the J gene TRBJ2-2, with D perhaps being TRBD1 or TRBD2 (5 bases each). With 1 base removed from V and 2 bases from J, the gap between germline ends came to 12 bases. The CDR3 covers 16 residues. Germline V lookup: CDR1 SGHRS, CDR2 YFSETQ. CDR3 DNA: TGCGCCAGCAGCTTGATCTGGGGACCCAACACCGGGGAGCTGTTTTTT. Protein: CASSLIWGPNTGELFF. The full variable domain, rest sourced from reference TRBV5-1 and TRBJ2-2, is KAGVTQTPRYLIKTRGQQVTLSCSPISGHRSVSWYQQTPGQGLQFLFEYFSETQRNKGNFPGRFSGRQFSNSRSEMNVSTLELGDSALYLCASSLIWGPNTGELFFGEGSRLTVL.

The chain is built from TRBV3-1 and TRBJ1-3; TRBD1 matches at 7 bases. Trimming at V came to 5 bases and at J to 1 base, leaving 2 bases not matched to a gene. This CDR3 is built from 14 residues. CDR1 and CDR2 (germline): LGHDT, YNNKEL (reference sequence). CDR3 nucleotides: TGTGCCAGCAGCGAGACAGGGTCTGGAAACACCATATATTTT. Its translation is CASSETGSGNTIYF.

The chain uses TRBV9 and TRBJ2-7; 8 nucleotides align to TRBD1. Trimming cost V 2 bases and J 2 bases; bases outside gene matches: 6. Looked up from germline, CDR1 is SGDLS and CDR2 is YYNGEE. The CDR3 length is 15 residues. The CDR3 here is CASSVSLDRAYEQYF. The CDR3 bases are TGTGCCAGCAGCGTCTCCCTGGACAGGGCCTACGAGCAGTACTTC.

V gene TRBV3-1 combines with J gene TRBJ2-1; 7 positions agree with TRBD2. The germline gives CDR1 LGHDT, CDR2 YNNKEL (reference sequence). With 5 bases clipped from V and 3 bases from J, the junction kept 10 bases outside the gene matches. CDR3 size: 16 residues. The CDR3 loop reads CASSAPGTTSYNEQFF. Written as DNA, the CDR3 is TGTGCCAGCAGCGCACCCGGGACTACCAGCTACAATGAGCAGTTCTTC.

Points on this clonotype: This clone may be a read error of a much larger clone one base away. V is TRBV7-9 and J is TRBJ2-7; D unresolved. The CDR3 totals 13 residues. The V end was cut by 5 bases, the J end by 3 bases, with 11 bases between. CDR1 is SEHNR, CDR2 FQNEAQ, per germline (reference sequence). The DNA of the CDR3 is TGTGCCAGCAGCCCCCGGGTCAACTACGAGCAGTACTTC. Amino acid sequence: CASSPRVNYEQYF.

This clonotype showed up just a few times. The chain has TRBV20-1 and TRBJ2-7, with 7 nucleotides matching TRBD2. The CDR3 is 13 residues long. The V gene's germline CDR1 is DFQATT and CDR2 SNEGSKA (reference sequence). With 4 bases clipped from V and 3 bases from J, the junction kept 6 bases outside the gene matches. The CDR3 here is CSATGLVSYEQYF. CDR3 DNA sequence: TGCAGTGCTACCGGACTAGTCAGCTACGAGCAGTACTTC.

In this sample, this clonotype turned up a few times. The chain carries TRBV11-3 and TRBJ1-1, with D possibly being TRBD1 (5 bases). V shed 1 base and J shed 1 base, with 10 bases lying between them. There are 15 residues in the CDR3. Looked up from germline, CDR1 is SGHNT and CDR2 is YENEEA. The DNA for the CDR3 is TGTGCCAGCAGCTTAGGGGGGACTGCGAACACTGAAGCTTTCTTT. It codes for CASSLGGTANTEAFF.

This clonotype was seen a handful of times. V is TRBV9 and J is TRBJ2-5; the D gene is possibly TRBD1 (5 bases). Germline assignment: CDR1 SGDLS and CDR2 YYNGEE. This CDR3 region has 14 residues. Trimming shortened V by 0 bases and J by 2 bases, and 8 bases separated the two germline ends. This CDR3 reads CASSVGGWQETQYF. In DNA form, the CDR3 reads TGTGCCAGCAGCGTAGGGGGCTGGCAAGAGACCCAGTACTTC.

The chain employs TRBV7-9 and TRBJ2-6; D uncertain. Per the germline V gene, CDR1 is SEHNR and CDR2 is FQNEAQ (reference sequence). V was cut by 2 bases and J by 0 bases, with 2 bases left in between. The CDR3 runs to 14 residues. The CDR3 is CASSLPSGANVLTF. In DNA form, the CDR3 reads TGTGCCAGCAGCTTACCCTCTGGGGCCAACGTCCTGACTTTC.

A few counts support this clonotype. This sequence joins TRBV6-6 and TRBJ2-2; weak D call: TRBD2 (6 bases). Deletions cut 2 bases from V and 5 bases from J, with 9 bases between. Germline V CDR1 and CDR2: MNHNY, SVGAGI (reference sequence). The CDR3 has 14 residues. The CDR3 reads CASSYMAGTGELFF. CDR3 DNA sequence: TGTGCCAGCAGTTACATGGCGGGAACCGGGGAGCTGTTTTTT.

The chain carries TRBV3-1 and TRBJ2-7; D gene ambiguous. The CDR3 contains 14 residues. Trimming cost V 0 bases and J 6 bases, with 12 bases left between them. Germline CDR1 and CDR2: LGHDT and YNNKEL (reference sequence). The CDR3 DNA follows: TGTGCCAGCAGCCAAGATCGAGTCTCTGGCGAGCAGTACTTC. This translates into CASSQDRVSGEQYF.

V and J are TRBV7-8 and TRBJ1-2; D gene unclear. Germline values: CDR1 SGHVS, CDR2 FQNEAQ. V was shortened by 1 base and J by 4 bases, with 16 bases between the two germline ends. This CDR3 contains 16 residues. The CDR3 DNA reads as TGTGCCAGCAGCTTAGGGGGAGTTGGCAGTCCCTATGGCTACACCTTC. Translation gives CASSLGGVGSPYGYTF. Looking up the rest from reference TRBV7-8 and TRBJ1-2 gives the full variable domain: GAGVSQSPRYKVAKRGQDVALRCDPISGHVSLFWYQQALGQGPEFLTYFQNEAQLDKSGLPSDRFFAERPEGSVSTLKIQRTQQEDSAVYLCASSLGGVGSPYGYTFGSGTRLTVV.

V usage is TRBV5-1 and J usage is TRBJ2-7; a weak D match, TRBD1 (6 bases). V lost 3 bases, J lost 3 bases, and 10 bases lay in between. Germline V CDR1 and CDR2: SGHRS, YFSETQ. The CDR3 runs 13 residues. The CDR3: CASSSGQHYEQYF. The CDR3 region has the DNA TGCGCCAGCAGCTCCGGACAGCACTACGAGCAGTACTTC.

The CDR3 loop is CATSRDRDEQYF. For the CDR3, the DNA is TGTGCCACCAGCAGGGACCGCGACGAGCAGTACTTC. V is TRBV15 and J is TRBJ2-7; D gene unclear. The CDR3 sequence is 12 residues long. CDR1 and CDR2 (germline): LNHNV, YYDKDF (reference sequence). The V end was cut by 3 bases, the J end by 5 bases, with 8 bases between.

This clonotype was found a few times. V and J are TRBV6-5 and TRBJ1-6, with 9 bases lining up with TRBD1. After removal of 5 bases from V and 10 bases from J, the junction contained 9 bases not matched to a gene. This CDR3 is built from 15 residues. From germline, CDR1 is MNHEY and CDR2 SVGAGI. This CDR3 reads CASSGPGTGYSPLHF. The CDR3 nucleotides are TGTGCCAGCAGTGGTCCCGGGACAGGGTACTCACCCCTCCACTTT.

This clonotype has just a few counts. The chain uses TRBV13 and TRBJ1-1; 10 bases are shared with TRBD1. V shed 5 bases, J shed 3 bases, and the junction held 9 bases outside the gene matches. The CDR3 spans 16 residues. Germline CDR1 PRHDT, CDR2 FYEKMQ (reference sequence). The CDR3 nucleotides read TGTGCCAGCAGCACCAACCTTGGGACAGGGGACACTGAAGCTTTCTTT. It codes for CASSTNLGTGDTEAFF. Together with reference TRBV13 and TRBJ1-1, the CDR3 gives the full variable domain: AAGVIQSPRHLIKEKRETATLKCYPIPRHDTVYWYQQGPGQDPQFLISFYEKMQSDKGSIPDRFSAQQFSDYHSELNMSSLELGDSALYFCASSTNLGTGDTEAFFGQGTRLTVV.

The chain carries TRBV29-1 and TRBJ2-1, with a tentative D call TRBD1 (6 bases). The V gene lost 1 base and the J gene lost 5 bases, with 9 bases spanning the gap. CDR3 length: 13 amino acids. Per the germline V gene, CDR1 is SQVTM and CDR2 is ANQGSEA. CDR3 bases: TGCAGCGTTGAAGGAACAGGGAACAATGAGCAGTTCTTC. Residues: CSVEGTGNNEQFF.